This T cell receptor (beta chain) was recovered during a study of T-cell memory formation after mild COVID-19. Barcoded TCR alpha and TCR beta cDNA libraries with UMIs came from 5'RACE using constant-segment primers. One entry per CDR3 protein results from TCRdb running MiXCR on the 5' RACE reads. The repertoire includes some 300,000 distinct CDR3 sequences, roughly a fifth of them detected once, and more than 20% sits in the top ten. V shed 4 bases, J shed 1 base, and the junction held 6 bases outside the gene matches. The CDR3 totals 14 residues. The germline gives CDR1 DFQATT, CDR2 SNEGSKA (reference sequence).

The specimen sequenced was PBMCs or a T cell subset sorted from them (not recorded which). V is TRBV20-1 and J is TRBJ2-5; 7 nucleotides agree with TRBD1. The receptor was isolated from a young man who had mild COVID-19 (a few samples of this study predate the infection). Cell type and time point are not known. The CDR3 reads CSATFGTAQETQYF. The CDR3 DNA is TGCAGTGCTACCTTCGGGACAGCCCAAGAGACCCAGTACTTC.